This TCR beta chain stems from a study of PD-1 blockade in classical Hodgkin lymphoma. Profiling relied on immunoSEQ multiplex PCR, and the TCRdb table lists in-frame clones only, not all of them. The repertoire includes tens of thousands of clones, about nine tenths of them detected once, and approximately 2.9% sits in the top ten. Time point defined: cycle 4 day 1 (C4D1), after 6 weeks of nivolumab. Following autologous stem cell transplantation, relapse occurred in every patient, and exposure to brentuximab vedotin varied. CDR3 length: 13 residues. Germline loops: CDR1 LNHDA, CDR2 SQIVND (reference sequence). V was pared by 4 bases and J by 0 bases, with 4 bases between.

The chain carries TRBV19 and TRBJ1-5; no reliable D call. The clonotype originates from a human donor with classical Hodgkin lymphoma. Sequencing was performed on peripheral blood mononuclear cells (PBMCs), taken before the fourth cycle of nivolumab. CDR3 sequence reads: CASSTHSNQPQHF. CDR3 DNA: TGTGCCAGTAGTACTCATAGCAATCAGCCCCAGCATTTT.